The entry below gives a single TCR beta chain sequence along with its context. What it binds is not known. These data are taken from a study of CXCR3-negative and CXCR3-positive naive CD8 T cells. Overall study findings and caveats: Comparably high diversity was seen in both naive subsets, and much lower diversity in memory CD8+ cells. Both naive subsets, CXCR3-negative and CXCR3-positive, displayed similar TRBV-TRBJ usage, unlike memory cells.

The TRB cDNA libraries were prepared by 5' RACE with UMI labels. TCRdb re-called the 5' RACE reads; one entry per CDR3 protein, DNA not given. This repertoire includes under 7,500 distinct CDR3 sequences. Naive CD8+ T lymphocytes were specified as CD45RO-CCR7+CD27+CD95-. CDR1 and CDR2 (germline): SNHLY, FYNNEI. CDR3 length equals 13 residues. The chain uses TRBV2 and TRBJ2-7; TCRdb returns TRBD1, unconfirmable since there is no DNA. Sequences were obtained from naive CXCR3- CD8+ T cells from blood. The subset here: CD45RO-CCR7+CD27+CD95- naive CD8+ T cells lacking CXCR3 (TNR3-). The clonotype originates from a human donor in good health. Some clones in this sample may be carry-over from other donors' samples. The chain's CDR3 is CASSEGTGPEQYF.